This entry concerns a single T cell receptor (beta chain). The data derive from a study of PD-L1 blockade in urothelial cancer. Whole-study context: When patients started atezolizumab around 2014, it was given at 1,200 mg intravenously every 3 weeks. Blood yielded a median of around 140,000 T cells per sample.

The protocol was immunoSEQ multiplex PCR, while the TCRdb copy is restricted to in-frame clones and leaves out a portion. The sample includes roughly 26,000 clones, around nine tenths of them seen just once. Looked up from germline, CDR1 is SGHVS and CDR2 is FNYEAQ. V gave up 0 bases and J gave up 12 bases, with 18 bases separating them. This CDR3 has 15 residues. The receptor was derived from a man aged 45-65 years with urothelial cancer. The V gene is TRBV7-6, the J gene TRBJ2-1; tentative D call: TRBD1 (6 bases). This specimen was PBMCs, taken around atezolizumab (anti-PD-L1) treatment. In DNA form, the CDR3 reads TGTGCCAGCAGCTTAGCTCCCTCAACAGGGAGCGGGCAGTTCTTC. Translation gives CASSLAPSTGSGQFF. The full variable domain, in which reference TRBV7-6 and TRBJ2-1 provide the parts outside the CDR3, is GAGVSQSPRYKVTKRGQDVALRCDPISGHVSLYWYRQALGQGPEFLTYFNYEAQQDKSGLPNDRFSAERPEGSISTLTIQRTEQRDSAMYRCASSLAPSTGSGQFFGPGTRLTVL.